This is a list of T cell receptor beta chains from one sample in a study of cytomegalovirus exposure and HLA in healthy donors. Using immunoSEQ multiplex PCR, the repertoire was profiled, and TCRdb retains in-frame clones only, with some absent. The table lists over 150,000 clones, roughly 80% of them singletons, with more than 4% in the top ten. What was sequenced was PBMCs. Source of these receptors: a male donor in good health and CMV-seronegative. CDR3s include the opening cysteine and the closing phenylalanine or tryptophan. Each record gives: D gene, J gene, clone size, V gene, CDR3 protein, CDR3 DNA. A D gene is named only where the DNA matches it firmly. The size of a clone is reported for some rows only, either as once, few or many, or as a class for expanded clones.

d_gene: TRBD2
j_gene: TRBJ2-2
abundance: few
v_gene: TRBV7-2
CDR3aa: CASSSGPPGLAGEGGELFF
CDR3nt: TGTGCCAGCAGCTCAGGTCCTCCTGGGCTAGCGGGAGAAGGCGGGGAGCTGTTTTTT

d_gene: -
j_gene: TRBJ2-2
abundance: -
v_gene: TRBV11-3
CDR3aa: CASSSRQTRTGELFF
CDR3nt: TGTGCCAGCAGCTCTCGACAGACCCGCACCGGGGAGCTGTTTTTT

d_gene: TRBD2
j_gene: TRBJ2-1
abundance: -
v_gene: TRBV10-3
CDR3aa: CAISVASGGANEQFF
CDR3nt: TGTGCCATCAGTGTCGCTAGCGGGGGGGCCAATGAGCAGTTCTTC

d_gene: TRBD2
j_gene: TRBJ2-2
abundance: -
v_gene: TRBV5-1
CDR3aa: CASRGGGALNTGELFF
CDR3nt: TGCGCCAGCAGAGGCGGGGGGGCCTTGAACACCGGGGAGCTGTTTTTT

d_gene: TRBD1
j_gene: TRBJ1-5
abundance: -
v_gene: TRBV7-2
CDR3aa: CASSLTGLSNQPQHF
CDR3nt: TGTGCCAGCAGCTTGACAGGGTTAAGCAATCAGCCCCAGCATTTT

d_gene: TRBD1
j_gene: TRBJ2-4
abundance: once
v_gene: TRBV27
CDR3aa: CASTLVGGTGMHIQYF
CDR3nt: TGTGCCAGCACTTTGGTGGGAGGGACAGGGATGCACATTCAGTACTTC

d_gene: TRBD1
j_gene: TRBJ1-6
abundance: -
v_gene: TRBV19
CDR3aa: CASSIWGQGDTPLHF
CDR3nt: TGTGCCAGTAGTATATGGGGACAGGGAGATACACCCCTCCACTTT

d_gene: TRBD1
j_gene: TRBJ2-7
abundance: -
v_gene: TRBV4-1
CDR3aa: CASSHGQGSYEQYF
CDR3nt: TGCGCCAGCAGCCACGGACAGGGTTCCTACGAGCAGTACTTC

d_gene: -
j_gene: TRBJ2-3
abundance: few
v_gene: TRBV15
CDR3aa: CATSSYRDPDTQYF
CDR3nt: TGTGCCACCAGCAGCTACAGGGACCCAGATACGCAGTATTTT

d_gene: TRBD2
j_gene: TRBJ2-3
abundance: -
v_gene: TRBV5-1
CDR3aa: CASSVQRETDTQYF
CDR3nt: TGCGCCAGCAGCGTCCAGCGGGAGACAGATACGCAGTATTTT

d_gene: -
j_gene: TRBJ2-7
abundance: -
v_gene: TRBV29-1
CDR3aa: CSVEDTGMDQYF
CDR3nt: TGCAGCGTTGAAGATACAGGGATGGATCAGTACTTC

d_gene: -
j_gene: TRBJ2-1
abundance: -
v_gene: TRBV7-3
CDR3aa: CASSLTSETGQFF
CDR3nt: TGTGCCAGCAGCTTAACATCCGAGACAGGGCAGTTCTTC

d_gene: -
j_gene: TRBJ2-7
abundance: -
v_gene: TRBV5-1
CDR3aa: CASSLASTGRGYYEQYF
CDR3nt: TGCGCCAGCAGCTTGGCCTCTACAGGGCGAGGATACTACGAGCAGTACTTC

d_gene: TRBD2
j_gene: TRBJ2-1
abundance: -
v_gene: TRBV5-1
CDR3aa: CASSHPGLAVSYNEQFF
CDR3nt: TGCGCCAGCAGCCATCCGGGACTAGCGGTTTCCTACAATGAGCAGTTCTTC

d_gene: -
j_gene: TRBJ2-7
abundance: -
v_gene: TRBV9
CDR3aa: CASSGGTAPLEQYF
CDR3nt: TGTGCCAGCAGCGGCGGGACAGCCCCTCTGGAGCAGTACTTC

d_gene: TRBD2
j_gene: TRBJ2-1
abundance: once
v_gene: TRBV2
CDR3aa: CASTYSGGVGNEQFF
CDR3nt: TGTGCCAGCACATATAGCGGGGGGGTGGGAAATGAGCAGTTCTTC

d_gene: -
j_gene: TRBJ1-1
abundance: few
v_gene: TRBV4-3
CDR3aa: CASSTRQAPTEAFF
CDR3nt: TGCGCCAGCAGCACCCGACAGGCTCCCACTGAAGCTTTCTTT

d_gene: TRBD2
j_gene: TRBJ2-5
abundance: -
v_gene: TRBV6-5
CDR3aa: CASSYRGLAVQTQYF
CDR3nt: TGTGCCAGCAGTTACCGAGGACTAGCGGTCCAGACCCAGTACTTC

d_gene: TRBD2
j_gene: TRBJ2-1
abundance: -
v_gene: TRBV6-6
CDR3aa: CASSSPGLADNEQFF
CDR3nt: TGTGCCAGCAGTTCCCCGGGACTAGCCGACAATGAGCAGTTCTTC

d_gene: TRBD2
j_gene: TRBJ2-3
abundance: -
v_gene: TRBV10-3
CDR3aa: CAISAGLAGADTQYF
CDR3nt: TGTGCCATCAGCGCGGGACTAGCGGGAGCGGATACGCAGTATTTT

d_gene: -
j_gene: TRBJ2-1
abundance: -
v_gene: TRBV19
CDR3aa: CASWSAGLRNEQFF
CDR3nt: TGTGCCAGTTGGTCGGCAGGACTACGAAATGAGCAGTTCTTC

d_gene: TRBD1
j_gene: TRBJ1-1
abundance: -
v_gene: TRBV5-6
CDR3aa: CASSSSGTGGWDTEAFF
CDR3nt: TGTGCCAGCAGCTCGTCCGGGACAGGGGGCTGGGACACTGAAGCTTTCTTT

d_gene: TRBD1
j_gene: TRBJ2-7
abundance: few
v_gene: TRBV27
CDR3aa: CASSLRQGGSEQYF
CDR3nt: TGTGCCAGCAGCCTGAGACAGGGTGGCTCCGAGCAGTACTTC

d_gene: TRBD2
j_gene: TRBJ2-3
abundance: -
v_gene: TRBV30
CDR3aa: CAWSAPGLGRNTQYF
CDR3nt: TGTGCCTGGAGTGCCCCGGGACTAGGGAGAAATACGCAGTATTTT

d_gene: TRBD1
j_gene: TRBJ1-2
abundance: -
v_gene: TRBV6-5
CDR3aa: CASSSPRTGGYTF
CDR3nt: TGTGCCAGCAGTTCCCCTCGGACAGGAGGCTACACCTTC

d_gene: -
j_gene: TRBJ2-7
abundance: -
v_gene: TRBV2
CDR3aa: CASRPRTETYEQYF
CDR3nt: TGTGCCAGCAGGCCGAGGACAGAGACCTACGAGCAGTACTTC

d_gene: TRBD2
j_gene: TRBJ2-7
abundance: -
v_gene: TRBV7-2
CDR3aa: CASKPGLAGYEQYF
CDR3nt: TGTGCCAGCAAACCGGGACTAGCGGGATACGAGCAGTACTTC

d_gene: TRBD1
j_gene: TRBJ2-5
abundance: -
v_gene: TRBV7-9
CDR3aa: CASSPYTGGETQYF
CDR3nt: TGTGCCAGCAGCCCTTATACAGGGGGCGAGACCCAGTACTTC

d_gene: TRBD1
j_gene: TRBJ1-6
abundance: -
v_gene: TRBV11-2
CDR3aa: CASSGRTGVTGSPLHF
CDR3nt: TGTGCCAGCAGCGGGCGGACAGGGGTGACGGGTTCACCCCTCCACTTT

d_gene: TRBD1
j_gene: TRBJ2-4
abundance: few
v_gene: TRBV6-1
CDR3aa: CASSEGTGGPWNIQYF
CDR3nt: TGTGCCAGCAGTGAGGGGACAGGGGGTCCGTGGAACATTCAGTACTTC

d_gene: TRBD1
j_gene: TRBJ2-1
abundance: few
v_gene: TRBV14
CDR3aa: CASSQVDRLNEQFF
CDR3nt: TGTGCCAGCAGCCAAGTGGACAGGTTAAATGAGCAGTTCTTC

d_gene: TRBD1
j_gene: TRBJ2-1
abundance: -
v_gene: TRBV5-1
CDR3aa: CASSTGQGEGRNEQFF
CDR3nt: TGCGCCAGCAGCACGGGACAGGGTGAGGGGAGAAATGAGCAGTTCTTC

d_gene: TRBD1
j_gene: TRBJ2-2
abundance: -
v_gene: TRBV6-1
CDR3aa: CASSFGQGSTGELFF
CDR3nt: TGTGCCAGCAGCTTCGGACAGGGGAGCACCGGGGAGCTGTTTTTT

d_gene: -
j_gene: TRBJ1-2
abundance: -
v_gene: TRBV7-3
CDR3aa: CASSTYRVSYGYTF
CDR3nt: TGTGCCAGCAGCACCTACAGGGTCTCCTATGGCTACACCTTC

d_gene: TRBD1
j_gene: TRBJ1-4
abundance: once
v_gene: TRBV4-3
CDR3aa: CASSQVGQINEKLFF
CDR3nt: TGCGCCAGCAGCCAGGTGGGACAGATTAATGAAAAACTGTTTTTT

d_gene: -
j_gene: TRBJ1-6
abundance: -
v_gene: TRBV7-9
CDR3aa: CASSLMAGDNSPLHF
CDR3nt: TGTGCCAGCAGCTTAATGGCAGGTGACAATTCACCCCTCCACTTT

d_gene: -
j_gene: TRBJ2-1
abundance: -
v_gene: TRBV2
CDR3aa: CASSAPGLSRKFF
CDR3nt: TGTGCCAGCAGTGCGCCAGGGCTTAGTAGAAAGTTCTTC

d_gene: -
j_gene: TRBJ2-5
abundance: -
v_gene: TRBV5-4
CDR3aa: CASSVGQKETQYF
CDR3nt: TGTGCCAGCAGCGTAGGACAGAAAGAGACCCAGTACTTC

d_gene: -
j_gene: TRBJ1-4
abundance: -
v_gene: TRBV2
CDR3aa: CASKSGGEREKLFF
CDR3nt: TGTGCCAGCAAAAGTGGAGGGGAGAGAGAAAAACTGTTTTTT

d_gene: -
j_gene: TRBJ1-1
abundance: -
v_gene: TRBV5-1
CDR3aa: CASRWGMNTEAFF
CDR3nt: TGCGCCAGCAGGTGGGGCATGAACACTGAAGCTTTCTTT

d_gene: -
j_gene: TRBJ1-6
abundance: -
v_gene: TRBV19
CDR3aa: CASSLRGDSPLHF
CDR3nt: TGTGCCAGTAGTTTAAGGGGTGATTCACCCCTCCACTTT

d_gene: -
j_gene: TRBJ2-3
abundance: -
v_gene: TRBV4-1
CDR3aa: CASSQDPRVTDTQYF
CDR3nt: TGCGCCAGCAGCCAAGATCCCAGGGTTACAGATACGCAGTATTTT

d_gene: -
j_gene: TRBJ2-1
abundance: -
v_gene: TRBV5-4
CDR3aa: CASSPRQAGYNEQFF
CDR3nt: TGTGCCAGCAGCCCCCGCCAAGCAGGGTACAATGAGCAGTTCTTC

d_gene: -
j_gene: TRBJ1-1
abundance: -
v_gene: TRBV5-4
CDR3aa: CASSTNLGEAFF
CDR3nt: TGTGCCAGCAGCACGAACCTCGGTGAAGCTTTCTTT

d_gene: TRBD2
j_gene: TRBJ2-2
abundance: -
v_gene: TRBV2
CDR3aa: CASRGLAGVIGELFF
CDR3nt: TGTGCCAGCAGAGGACTAGCGGGAGTCATCGGGGAGCTGTTTTTT

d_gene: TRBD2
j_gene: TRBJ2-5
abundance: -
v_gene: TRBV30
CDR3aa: CAWGGVAGLQETQYF
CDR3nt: TGTGCCTGGGGGGGGGTCGCGGGGTTACAAGAGACCCAGTACTTC

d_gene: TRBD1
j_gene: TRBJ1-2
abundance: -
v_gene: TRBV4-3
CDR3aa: CASSQERRGIGGYTF
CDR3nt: TGCGCCAGCAGCCAAGAACGCAGGGGGATAGGCGGCTACACCTTC

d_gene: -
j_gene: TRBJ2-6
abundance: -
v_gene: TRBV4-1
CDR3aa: CASSQATGSGANVLTF
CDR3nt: TGCGCCAGCAGCCAAGCAACAGGGTCGGGGGCCAACGTCCTGACTTTC

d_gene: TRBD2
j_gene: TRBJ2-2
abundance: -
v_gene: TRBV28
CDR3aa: CVTSGSPGELFF
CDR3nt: TGTGTGACTAGCGGGAGTCCCGGGGAGCTGTTTTTT

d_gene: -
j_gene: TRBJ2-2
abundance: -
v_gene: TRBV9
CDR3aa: CASSQRSGVTGELFF
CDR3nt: TGTGCCAGCAGCCAAAGGTCAGGGGTCACCGGGGAGCTGTTTTTT

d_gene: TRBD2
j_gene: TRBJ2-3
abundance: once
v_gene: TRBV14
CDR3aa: CASSQPGLAGTDTQYF
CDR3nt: TGTGCCAGCAGCCAACCCGGACTAGCGGGCACAGATACGCAGTATTTT

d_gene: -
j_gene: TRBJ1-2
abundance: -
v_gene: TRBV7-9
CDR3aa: CASSSQGNNYGYTF
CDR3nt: TGTGCCAGCAGTTCCCAGGGAAACAACTATGGCTACACCTTC